These 29 T cell receptor beta chains originate from one sample sequenced in a study of response to subunit inactivated influenza vaccine. Each CDR3 protein gets one entry after TCRdb re-called the RT-PCR reads with MiXCR. The profile shows 430,000 or so distinct CDR3 sequences, roughly 9.8% of them singletons. Sequencing was performed on PBMCs from blood, taken about 40 days after vaccination. The source of these receptors is a man in his fifties or sixties who received an inactivated influenza vaccine.

The chain uses TRBV12-3 or TRBV12-4 and TRBJ2-3; TRBD1 matches 9 bases. This CDR3 is 15 amino acids long. After removal of 6 bases from V and 2 bases from J, the junction contained 6 bases not matched to a gene. The CDR3 bases are TGTGCCAGCAGCCCCGGGACAGGGCCCACAGATACGCAGTATTTT. This gives the protein CASSPGTGPTDTQYF.

In its sample, this clonotype was seen many times. The V gene is TRBV20-1, the J gene TRBJ2-5; perhaps TRBD2 as D (5 bases). Germline CDR1 reads DFQATT; CDR2 reads SNEGSKA (reference sequence). This CDR3 region has 13 residues. Trimming pared 2 bases from V and 2 bases from J, leaving 9 bases between. The CDR3 here is CSARSWEQETQYF. The CDR3 DNA is TGCAGTGCTAGAAGTTGGGAGCAAGAGACCCAGTACTTC.

Written as DNA, the CDR3 is TGTGCCAGCAGGATGGGACCCAGAGGCAGCACAGATACGCAGTATTTT. Protein product: CASRMGPRGSTDTQYF. The J gene is TRBJ2-3, the V gene TRBV12-3 or TRBV12-4, with D perhaps TRBD1 or TRBD2 (5 bases each). V shed 6 bases and J shed 0 bases, with 16 bases lying between them. The CDR3 has 16 residues.

The chain joins TRBV4-1 to TRBJ2-7, with a weak D call TRBD2 (6 bases). V was cut by 5 bases and J by 6 bases, with 14 bases left in between. CDR3 size: 13 residues. Looked up from germline, CDR1 is MGHRA and CDR2 is YSYEKL. CDR3 DNA: TGCGCCAGCAGCTTGACGGGCGGGGCCGAGCAGTACTTC. Translated: CASSLTGGAEQYF.

This clonotype was seen at least ten times. The chain combines TRBV12-3 or TRBV12-4 with TRBJ1-2; 8 bases match TRBD1. With V trimmed by 2 bases and J by 9 bases, 5 bases remained unmatched. The CDR3 spans 13 residues. The CDR3 DNA sequence: TGTGCCAGCAGTTTAACGCAGGGGGCAAGCTACACCTTC. This encodes CASSLTQGASYTF.

This clonotype was seen a few times. The chain has TRBV9 and TRBJ2-3; D ambiguous. V lost 0 bases, J lost 4 bases, and 12 bases lay in between. Germline V lookup: CDR1 SGDLS, CDR2 YYNGEE. CDR3 size: 15 residues. Here the CDR3 reads CASSVVGGDADTQYF. The DNA for the CDR3 is TGTGCCAGCAGCGTAGTGGGCGGAGATGCAGATACGCAGTATTTT.

The CDR3 DNA reads as TGTGCCACCAGTGATCCGGGAGGGCCTTTGGGCGGGGAGCTGTTTTTT. This translates into CATSDPGGPLGGELFF. The gene calls are TRBV24-1 and TRBJ2-2; TRBD2 matches 8 bases. Germline values: CDR1 KGHDR, CDR2 SFDVKD. Trimming removed 3 bases from V and 7 bases from J; junction bases left unmatched: 9. The length of the CDR3 is 16 residues.

This clonotype was observed a handful of times. The V and J genes are TRBV10-2 and TRBJ1-6; 8 bases are a match to TRBD1. Germline CDR1 and CDR2: WSHSY and SAAADI. CDR3 length equals 13 residues. The V gene end was trimmed by 7 bases and the J gene end by 7 bases; junction bases not matched to a gene: 3. The CDR3 sequence is CASMDRENSPLHF. In DNA, the CDR3 is TGCGCCAGCATGGACAGGGAAAATTCACCCCTCCACTTT.

The CDR3 here is CSVEGTSGKQQYF. DNA for the CDR3: TGCAGCGTTGAGGGCACTAGCGGGAAGCAGCAGTACTTC. The chain joins TRBV29-1 to TRBJ2-7; 10 bases map to TRBD2. The germline gives CDR1 SQVTM, CDR2 ANQGSEA. The CDR3 is made up of 13 amino acids. The junction had 7 bases not matched to a gene; V was cut back by 3 bases and J by 8 bases.

The chain links TRBV20-1 to TRBJ2-1, with D perhaps TRBD1 or TRBD2 (5 bases each). Germline-derived CDR1 and CDR2 are DFQATT and SNEGSKA (reference sequence). V lost 3 bases and J 12 bases, leaving 9 bases between the germline ends. The CDR3 totals 10 residues. CDR3 protein: CSASPGTQFF. CDR3 bases: TGCAGTGCTAGTCCGGGGACGCAGTTCTTC.

V usage is TRBV12-3 or TRBV12-4 and J usage is TRBJ2-1; D may be TRBD2 (6 bases). This CDR3 comprises 12 residues. V lost 6 bases and J lost 9, with 12 bases in between. Written as DNA, the CDR3 is TGTGCCAGCAGCCAACTAGCCCGTGAGCAGTTCTTC. Amino acid sequence: CASSQLAREQFF.

This clonotype was seen ten or more times. The chain is built from TRBV10-3 and TRBJ2-7, with TRBD1 matching over 9 bases. The V gene end was trimmed by 4 bases and the J gene end by 3 bases; junction bases not matched to a gene: 7. This CDR3 has 15 residues. Germline loops: CDR1 ENHRY, CDR2 SYGVKD. The CDR3 DNA is TGTGCCATCAGTGGAGTCGGGACAGGGAGCTACGAGCAGTACTTC. Translating gives CAISGVGTGSYEQYF.

The chain uses TRBV7-2 and TRBJ2-3, with TRBD2 identical over 13 bases. CDR1 SGHTA and CDR2 FQGNSA come from the germline V gene. With V trimmed by 5 bases and J by 7 bases, 6 bases remained unmatched. The CDR3 sequence is 15 residues long. The CDR3 bases are TGTGCCAGCAGCCCCTGGACTAGCGGGGGATATACGCAGTATTTT. Its translation: CASSPWTSGGYTQYF.

V gene TRBV15 combines with J gene TRBJ2-7; TRBD2 aligns across 7 bases. CDR1 is LNHNV, CDR2 YYDKDF, per germline (reference sequence). Trimming at V came to 0 bases and at J to 1 base, leaving 6 bases not matched to a gene. This CDR3 has 16 amino acids. The CDR3 protein is CATSRDPGGGSYEQYF. Here the CDR3 DNA reads TGTGCCACCAGCAGAGACCCTGGGGGGGGATCCTACGAGCAGTACTTC.

The V and J genes are TRBV19 and TRBJ2-1, with TRBD2 matching over 8 bases. V gave up 0 bases and J gave up 10 bases; unmatched junction bases: 11. In germline, CDR1 is LNHDA, CDR2 SQIVND (reference sequence). The CDR3 has 16 residues. The CDR3 sequence: CASSIDGSGAPKEQFF. CDR3 coding DNA: TGTGCCAGTAGTATAGACGGTAGCGGGGCCCCCAAAGAGCAGTTCTTC.

This clonotype was seen at least ten times. V gene TRBV7-2 combines with J gene TRBJ1-1; unclear D gene. The germline V and J ends were trimmed by 5 bases and 1 base, with 11 bases remaining between them. The CDR3 has 14 residues. The germline V gene has CDR1 SGHTA and CDR2 FQGNSA. The CDR3 sequence: CASSPLGRNTEAFF. Here the CDR3 DNA reads TGTGCCAGCAGCCCACTCGGACGGAACACTGAAGCTTTCTTT.

This rearrangement joins TRBV7-6 to TRBJ2-5; 15 bases agree with TRBD2. With V trimmed by 2 bases and J by 2 bases, 6 bases remained unmatched. The CDR3 extends over 18 amino acids. The germline CDR1 and CDR2 sequences are SGHVS and FNYEAQ. This CDR3 is CASSLFWTSGGEQETQYF. The DNA for the CDR3 is TGTGCCAGCAGCTTATTCTGGACTAGCGGGGGGGAGCAAGAGACCCAGTACTTC.

The CDR3 protein is CSARDSRGGSTNEKLFF. The CDR3 DNA reads TGCAGTGCTAGAGATTCCCGAGGGGGTTCAACTAATGAAAAACTGTTTTTT. This chain joins TRBV20-1 and TRBJ1-4, with D possibly matching TRBD1 (6 bases). Germline V gene data show CDR1 as DFQATT and CDR2 as SNEGSKA (reference sequence). Trimming pared 0 bases from V and 0 bases from J, leaving 14 bases between. The CDR3 is 17 residues long.

This clonotype was recorded a few times. The V and J genes are TRBV5-1 and TRBJ2-7; D possibly uses TRBD1 or TRBD2 (5 bases each). The CDR3 consists of 15 residues. V dropped 4 bases and J dropped 3 bases, with 17 bases sitting between them. CDR1 is SGHRS and CDR2 is YFSETQ in the germline V gene. This CDR3 reads CASSATGTLDYEQYF. The CDR3, as DNA: TGCGCCAGCAGCGCCACCGGGACGCTCGACTACGAGCAGTACTTC. The full variable domain, in which reference TRBV5-1 and TRBJ2-7 provide the parts outside the CDR3, is KAGVTQTPRYLIKTRGQQVTLSCSPISGHRSVSWYQQTPGQGLQFLFEYFSETQRNKGNFPGRFSGRQFSNSRSEMNVSTLELGDSALYLCASSATGTLDYEQYFGPGTRLTVT.

CDR3 nucleotides: TGTGCCAGCACCCAGTTGAGGGGCTACACCTTC. Amino acid sequence: CASTQLRGYTF. The chain uses TRBV7-2 and TRBJ1-2; the D is unclear. CDR1 and CDR2 from the germline V gene are SGHTA and FQGNSA. Trimming stripped 7 bases from V and 8 bases from J, with 11 bases between. This CDR3 is built from 11 residues.

There are a few counts of this clonotype. This chain links TRBV20-1 with TRBJ2-1, with 7 bases identical to TRBD2. Germline CDR1 reads DFQATT; CDR2 reads SNEGSKA (reference sequence). V lost 3 bases, J lost 0 bases, and 8 bases stayed unmatched. CDR3 length: 16 amino acids. For the CDR3, the DNA is TGCAGTGCTAGCGACCCTGGACTAGTCTCCTACAATGAGCAGTTCTTC. This gives the protein CSASDPGLVSYNEQFF.

The chain joins TRBV20-1 to TRBJ2-3; TRBD2 might be the D (6 bases). V lost 2 bases and J lost 3, with 18 bases in between. Germline values: CDR1 DFQATT, CDR2 SNEGSKA (reference sequence). CDR3 size: 16 residues. CDR3 protein: CSARRETSSLTDTQYF. The CDR3 DNA reads as TGCAGTGCTAGACGAGAGACTAGTTCTCTTACAGATACGCAGTATTTT.

In this sample, this clonotype turned up a few times. The chain uses TRBV2 and TRBJ1-1; D gene unclear. Germline V CDR1 and CDR2: SNHLY, FYNNEI. V was clipped by 3 bases and J by 14 bases, with 13 bases between them. The CDR3 length is 11 residues. The CDR3 DNA is TGTGCCAGCAGTGAGAGAGACTACATCTTCTTT. Translating it yields CASSERDYIFF.

The chain carries TRBV29-1 and TRBJ2-1; D is uncertain. V dropped 5 bases and J dropped 4 bases, with 9 bases sitting between them. Germline-derived CDR1 and CDR2 are SQVTM and ANQGSEA. This CDR3 has 12 residues. The CDR3 DNA sequence: TGCAGCGTTTTCACTGGATACAATGAGCAGTTCTTC. Its translation: CSVFTGYNEQFF.

This clonotype was recorded a few times. This rearrangement joins TRBV15 to TRBJ2-1, with 8 bases lining up with TRBD2. Germline V gene sequence: CDR1 LNHNV, CDR2 YYDKDF (reference sequence). This CDR3 comprises 16 residues. J gave up 5 bases and V 7 bases, and 13 bases lay outside the gene matches. The CDR3 is CATKTAGGPLNNEQFF. DNA for the CDR3: TGTGCCACCAAAACGGCGGGGGGCCCACTCAACAATGAGCAGTTCTTC. The whole variable domain, filled in from reference TRBV15 and TRBJ2-1, reads DAMVIQNPRYQVTQFGKPVTLSCSQTLNHNVMYWYQQKSSQAPKLLFHYYDKDFNNEADTPDNFQSRRPNTSFCFLDIRSPGLGDTAMYLCATKTAGGPLNNEQFFGPGTRLTVL.

The J gene is TRBJ2-7, the V gene TRBV7-2; maybe TRBD1 (5 bases). CDR1 is SGHTA and CDR2 is FQGNSA in the germline V gene. The CDR3 is 16 residues long. V was cut by 1 base and J by 3 bases, with 16 bases left in between. CDR3 region: CASSLGLRVGYYEQYF. The CDR3, as DNA: TGTGCCAGCAGCTTAGGGCTCAGGGTTGGGTACTACGAGCAGTACTTC.

V is TRBV20-1 and J is TRBJ1-1; D is perhaps TRBD1 (5 bases). The CDR3 consists of 14 residues. Germline V CDR1 and CDR2: DFQATT, SNEGSKA (reference sequence). With 8 bases removed from V and 1 base from J, the gap between germline ends came to 17 bases. The CDR3 DNA reads TGCAGTCGCAAGCCCTCGGGGGGGAACACTGAAGCTTTCTTT. Amino acids: CSRKPSGGNTEAFF.

This clonotype was observed at least ten times. The chain recombines TRBV20-1 with TRBJ1-2; weak D call: TRBD1 (6 bases). V was cut by 6 bases and J by 3 bases, with 11 bases left in between. This CDR3 has 12 amino acids. CDR1 is DFQATT, CDR2 SNEGSKA, per germline (reference sequence). This CDR3 is CSARDNDYGYTF. In nucleotides, the CDR3 is TGCAGTGCGCGGGACAACGACTATGGCTACACCTTC.

The genes are TRBV6-5 and TRBJ2-2, with TRBD2 identical over 11 bases. V was clipped by 2 bases and J by 2 bases; unmatched bases: 7. The CDR3 covers 18 residues. Germline CDR1 and CDR2: MNHEY and SVGAGI. The CDR3 protein is CASSYGVAGGPNTGELFF. As DNA, the CDR3 is TGTGCCAGCAGTTACGGGGTAGCGGGGGGGCCAAACACCGGGGAGCTGTTTTTT.